A selection of T cell receptor beta chains follows, all from one sample in a study of glioma-infiltrating T cells after dendritic cell vaccination. Using immunoSEQ multiplex PCR, the repertoire was profiled, and TCRdb retains in-frame clones only, with some absent. Found here are approximately 99,000 clones, approximately 84% of them singletons; the top ten hold 4.5% to 5.5%. The sequences come from blood, collected after dendritic cell vaccination. The receptors come from a human donor with glioblastoma. Both conserved end residues are part of each CDR3. Each record gives: clone size, J gene, D gene, V gene, CDR3 DNA, CDR3 protein. The D gene is left open where the match is weak. Clone size is not always given. Where it is, it says once, few, many or a class for expanded clones.

>once|TRBJ2-3|NA|TRBV7-8
TGTGCCAGCAGCTTAGCTGCGGGGGCGACAGATACGCAGTATTTT
CASSLAAGATDTQYF
>few|TRBJ2-5|NA|TRBV5-1
TGCGCCAGCAGCTCATTAGTGGAAGAGACCCAGTACTTC
CASSSLVEETQYF
>few|TRBJ1-2|NA|TRBV9
TGTGCCAGCAGCGTCTCAGCTAACTATGGCTACACCTTC
CASSVSANYGYTF
>NA|TRBJ1-5|NA|TRBV6-5
TGTGCCAGCAGTAGACAGTTCAATCAGCCCCAGCATTTT
CASSRQFNQPQHF
>NA|TRBJ2-1|TRBD2|TRBV19
TGTGCCAGTAGTGCAGGACTAGTAACCTACAATGAGCAGTTCTTC
CASSAGLVTYNEQFF
>few|TRBJ1-2|TRBD1|TRBV19
TGTGCCAGTAGTAAGAGCTCCGGGACAGGGAACTATGGCTACACCTTC
CASSKSSGTGNYGYTF
>NA|TRBJ2-7|NA|TRBV7-9
TGTGCCAGCAGCTTACCAACTACCGAGCAGTACTTC
CASSLPTTEQYF
>NA|TRBJ2-3|TRBD2|TRBV5-1
TGCGCCAGCAGCTTGGTAGGGCGGCGGGAGGCAGATACGCAGTATTTT
CASSLVGRREADTQYF
>NA|TRBJ1-2|NA|TRBV28
TGTGCCAGCAGTGTAACATTGTCATGGGGCTACACCTTC
CASSVTLSWGYTF
>NA|TRBJ2-6|TRBD2|TRBV7-3
TGTGCCAGCAGCCCTAGGGGTAGCGGGGCCAACTCTGGGGCCAACGTCCTGACTTTC
CASSPRGSGANSGANVLTF
>NA|TRBJ2-5|TRBD1|TRBV10-1
TGCGCCAGCAGTGAACGGACAGGGGGGAAAGAGACCCAGTACTTC
CASSERTGGKETQYF
>once|TRBJ2-1|NA|TRBV7-2
TGTGCCAGCAGCAAGCCCGGGGAGCAGTTCTTC
CASSKPGEQFF
>NA|TRBJ1-2|NA|TRBV5-1
TGCGCCAGCAGCTCCTGGACGGGAAACTATGGCTACACCTTC
CASSSWTGNYGYTF
>few|TRBJ1-1|TRBD1|TRBV5-1
TGCGCCAGCAGCGTCGGGACAGGCCGTGAAGCTTTCTTT
CASSVGTGREAFF
>NA|TRBJ1-1|NA|TRBV7-9
TGTGCCAGCAGTTACCCAGTGGACACTGAAGCTTTCTTT
CASSYPVDTEAFF
>NA|TRBJ2-5|NA|TRBV28
TGTGCCAGCGGAACGGGATTCGGAGAGACCCAGTACTTC
CASGTGFGETQYF
>NA|TRBJ2-3|TRBD2|TRBV5-1
TGCGCCAGCGGACTAGCGGGAGGACCAGATACGCAGTATTTT
CASGLAGGPDTQYF
>NA|TRBJ2-7|TRBD1|TRBV6-6
TGTGCCAGCAGTCCTCTCAGGGGGCCCAAATACGAGCAGTACTTC
CASSPLRGPKYEQYF
>NA|TRBJ1-2|TRBD1|TRBV6-1
TGTGCCAGCAGTTCCGGGACAGGGTCCTATGGCTACACCTTC
CASSSGTGSYGYTF
>NA|TRBJ1-2|NA|TRBV7-9
TGTGCCAGCAGCTTAGTAACAGGGACCGTCGGCTACACCTTC
CASSLVTGTVGYTF
>few|TRBJ1-1|NA|TRBV5-1
TGCGCCAGCAGCTTTCAGGACAGTCTCGGTGAAGCTTTCTTT
CASSFQDSLGEAFF
>once|TRBJ2-7|NA|TRBV7-6
TGTGCCAGCACACCAACGACGGCCCAGGGCGAGCAGTACTTC
CASTPTTAQGEQYF
>NA|TRBJ1-2|TRBD1|TRBV29-1
TGCAGCGTCGGGACAGGGGTCGGCTACACCTTC
CSVGTGVGYTF
>NA|TRBJ2-2|NA|TRBV9
TGTGCCAGCAGCGTAGTAGCCGGGGAGCTGTTTTTT
CASSVVAGELFF
>NA|TRBJ2-2|TRBD1|TRBV5-4
TGTGCCAGCAGCTTAGGTCCGGGGACAGGGTCCTACACCGGGGAGCTGTTTTTT
CASSLGPGTGSYTGELFF
>NA|TRBJ1-2|NA|TRBV5-1
TGCGCCAGCAGCTTACAGGGCGACTATGGCTACACCTTC
CASSLQGDYGYTF
>NA|TRBJ1-2|TRBD1|TRBV28
TGTGCCAGCAGTCCTACAGGGGTCGGCTATGGCTACACCTTC
CASSPTGVGYGYTF
>NA|TRBJ2-1|TRBD1|TRBV5-1
TGCGCCAGCAGCCCTGGGATGGACAGGGCCTACAATGAGCAGCTCTTC
CASSPGMDRAYNEQLF
>once|TRBJ2-1|NA|TRBV7-9
TGTGCCAGCAGCGAGGACTACCTCCTATACAATGAGCAGTTCTTC
CASSEDYLLYNEQFF
>NA|TRBJ1-2|NA|TRBV6-5
TGTGCCAGCAGTTACTCGAATCAGATCTATGGCTACACCTTC
CASSYSNQIYGYTF
>NA|TRBJ2-7|NA|TRBV10-3
TGTGCCATCAGTGCTCAGAACGAGCAGTACTTC
CAISAQNEQYF
>few|TRBJ1-2|NA|TRBV30
TGTGCCTGGAGTTTTGGGGGCGATGGCTACACCTTC
CAWSFGGDGYTF
>NA|TRBJ1-5|NA|TRBV28
TGTGCCAGCGGCGGAACGGGGGACCGAAATCAGCCCCAGCATTTT
CASGGTGDRNQPQHF
>NA|TRBJ1-5|TRBD1|TRBV19
TGTGCCAGTAGTATTAGGGGACAGGGGATTAATCAGCCCCAGCATTTT
CASSIRGQGINQPQHF
>NA|TRBJ2-3|NA|TRBV6-1
TGTGCCAGCAAGAAATTGGGCAGCACCACAGATACGCAGTATTTT
CASKKLGSTTDTQYF
>NA|TRBJ1-2|TRBD1|TRBV11-2
TGTGCCAGCAGCCAGCAGACAGGGGGCAGCGGCTACACCTTC
CASSQQTGGSGYTF
>once|TRBJ2-2|NA|TRBV27
TGTGCCAGCAGTTGGACAGCGAACACCGGGGAGCTGTTTTTT
CASSWTANTGELFF
>NA|TRBJ2-7|TRBD1|TRBV2
TGTGCCAGCAGGGGAATGGGACAGGGTTCCCACGAGCAGTACTTC
CASRGMGQGSHEQYF
>NA|TRBJ2-5|NA|TRBV30
TGTGCCTGGAGTAGGCAGGGAGAGACCCAGTACTTC
CAWSRQGETQYF
>NA|TRBJ2-7|TRBD1|TRBV27
TGTGCCAGCAGTTTAATGGGACAGGAATTCTACGAGCAGTACTTC
CASSLMGQEFYEQYF
>NA|TRBJ2-1|TRBD2|TRBV30
TGTGCCTGGAATCTAGCGGGAGTTGACAATGAGCAGTTCTTC
CAWNLAGVDNEQFF
>NA|TRBJ2-7|NA|TRBV6-5
TGTGCCAGCCACGGGAGACAGGGTTTACTCGAGCAGTACTTC
CASHGRQGLLEQYF
>NA|TRBJ1-1|TRBD1|TRBV6-4
TGTGCCAGCAGTGACGGGACAGGGAGAGCTTTCTTT
CASSDGTGRAFF
>once|TRBJ2-3|NA|TRBV5-6
TGTGCCAGCAGCTTGTTGGTAGGGGCTGCAGATACGCAGTATTTT
CASSLLVGAADTQYF
>NA|TRBJ2-7|TRBD2|TRBV18
TGTGCCAGCTCACCCGGCGGGGGAACCTACGAGCAGTACTTC
CASSPGGGTYEQYF
>NA|TRBJ1-2|TRBD1|TRBV18
TGTGCCAGCTCCCCTGGACAGGAGGTTGGCTACACCTTC
CASSPGQEVGYTF
>NA|TRBJ2-7|TRBD2|TRBV9
TGTGCCAGCAGCGGCGGACTAGCGGGTCGACTGGGCGAGCAGTACTTC
CASSGGLAGRLGEQYF
>NA|TRBJ1-4|TRBD1|TRBV2
TGTGCCAGCAGTGAGGGACAGGGCGGGGAAAAACTGTTTTTT
CASSEGQGGEKLFF
>NA|TRBJ1-2|TRBD1|TRBV29-1
TGCAGCGTTGAGACAGGGGCTTCCTATGGCTACACCTTC
CSVETGASYGYTF
>once|TRBJ2-2|TRBD1|TRBV5-1
TGCGCCAGCAGCTCCAAAAGGGACAGACGCACGAACACCGGGGAGCTGTTTTTT
CASSSKRDRRTNTGELFF
>NA|TRBJ1-2|TRBD1|TRBV6-5
TGTGCCAGCAGTTACGACAGGGGTGGCGGCTACACCTTC
CASSYDRGGGYTF
>once|TRBJ2-3|TRBD1|TRBV10-3
TGTGCCATCAGTGATAACAGGGACAGGGGGCCTCATGGCACAGATACGCAGTATTTT
CAISDNRDRGPHGTDTQYF
>few|TRBJ1-2|NA|TRBV25-1
TGTGCCAGCAGTATGAGGGGGAACCAGAAGTATGGCTACACCTTC
CASSMRGNQKYGYTF
>many|TRBJ1-3|NA|TRBV30
TGTGCCTGGAACCGGGGAAACACCATATATTTT
CAWNRGNTIYF
>NA|TRBJ1-2|NA|TRBV7-9
TGTGCCAGCAGCTTAGACCGGGACACCTTTAACTATGGCTACACCTTC
CASSLDRDTFNYGYTF
>NA|TRBJ1-1|NA|TRBV19
TGTGCCAGTAGCCTGACAGGCCTGAACACTGAAGCTTTCTTT
CASSLTGLNTEAFF
>NA|TRBJ2-7|TRBD1|TRBV19
TGTGCCAGTAGTACCGACTCCGACAGGGGGCCTACGTCCTACGAGCAGTACTTC
CASSTDSDRGPTSYEQYF
>NA|TRBJ2-5|TRBD2|TRBV5-4
TGTGCCAGCAGCTTGCCTAGCGGTTCCCAAGAGACCCAGTACTTC
CASSLPSGSQETQYF
>few|TRBJ1-1|NA|TRBV10-2
TGCGCCAGCAGTAGGGTGGGTCAGGGGACTGAAGCTTTCTTT
CASSRVGQGTEAFF
>NA|TRBJ2-3|NA|TRBV19
TGTGCCAGTAGTAGGCGGGACTTCTACACAGATACGCAGTATTTT
CASSRRDFYTDTQYF